The table lists the clone carrying this T cell receptor beta chain with many counts. Antigen unknown. The data belong to a study of CD8 T cells in ankylosing spondylitis. Study-wide results and caveats: Apparently characteristic of ankylosing spondylitis blood was a TCR beta motif (fewer than 10 highly homologous variants).

This CDR3 has 15 residues. In germline, CDR1 is LNHNV, CDR2 YYDKDF (reference sequence). V was cut by 3 bases and J by 2 bases, with 12 bases left in between. TCRdb re-analysed the 5' RACE reads in MiXCR, keeping a single row per CDR3 protein. The sample has some 200,000 distinct CDR3 sequences, about 7.3% seen once. The sequenced sample was blood, either unsorted or a sorted T cell fraction (not recorded which). This chain connects TRBV15 to TRBJ2-3; perhaps TRBD1 as D (5 bases). This clonotype was sampled from a male donor with ankylosing spondylitis. In DNA form, the CDR3 reads TGTGCCACCAGCAGCGACAGAGGCTTCACAGATACGCAGTATTTT. Its translation: CATSSDRGFTDTQYF.